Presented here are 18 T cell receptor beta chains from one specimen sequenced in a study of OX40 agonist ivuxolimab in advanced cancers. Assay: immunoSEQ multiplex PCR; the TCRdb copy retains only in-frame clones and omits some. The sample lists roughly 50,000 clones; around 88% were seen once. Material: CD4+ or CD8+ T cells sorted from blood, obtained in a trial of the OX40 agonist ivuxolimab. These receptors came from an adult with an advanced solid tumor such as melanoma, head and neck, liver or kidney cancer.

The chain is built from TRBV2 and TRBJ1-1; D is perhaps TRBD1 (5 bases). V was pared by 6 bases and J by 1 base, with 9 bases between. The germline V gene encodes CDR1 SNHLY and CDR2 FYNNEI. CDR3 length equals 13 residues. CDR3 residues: CASRYRKNTEAFF. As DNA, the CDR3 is TGTGCCAGCAGATACAGGAAGAACACTGAAGCTTTCTTT.

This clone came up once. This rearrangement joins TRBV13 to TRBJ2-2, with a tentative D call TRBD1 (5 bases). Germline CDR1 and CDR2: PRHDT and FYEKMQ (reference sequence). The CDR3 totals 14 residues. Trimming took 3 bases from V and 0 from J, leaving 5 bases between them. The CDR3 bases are TGTGCCAGCAGCTTGACAGCGAACACCGGGGAGCTGTTTTTT. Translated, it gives CASSLTANTGELFF.

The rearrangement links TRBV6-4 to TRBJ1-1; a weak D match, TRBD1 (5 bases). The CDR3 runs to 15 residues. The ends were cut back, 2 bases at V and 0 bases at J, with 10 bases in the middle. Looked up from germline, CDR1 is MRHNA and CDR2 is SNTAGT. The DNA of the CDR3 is TGTGCCAGCAGTGACACGGGGCCGCTGAACACTGAAGCTTTCTTT. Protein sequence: CASSDTGPLNTEAFF.

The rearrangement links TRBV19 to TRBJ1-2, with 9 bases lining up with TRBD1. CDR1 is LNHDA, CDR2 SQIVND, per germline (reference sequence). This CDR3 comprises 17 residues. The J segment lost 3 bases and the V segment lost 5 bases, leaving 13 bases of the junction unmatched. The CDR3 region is CASSLPADRGMDYGYTF. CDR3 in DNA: TGTGCCAGTAGTCTGCCCGCGGACAGGGGCATGGACTATGGCTACACCTTC.

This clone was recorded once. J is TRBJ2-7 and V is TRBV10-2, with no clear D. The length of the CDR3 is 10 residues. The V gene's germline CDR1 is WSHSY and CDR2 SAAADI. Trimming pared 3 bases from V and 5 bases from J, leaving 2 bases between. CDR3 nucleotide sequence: TGCGCCAGCAGTGAAGACGAGCAGTACTTC. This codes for CASSEDEQYF.

CDR3 sequence reads: CASSQDGGDTQYF. CDR3 sequence (DNA): TGTGCCAGCAGCCAAGATGGAGGAGATACGCAGTATTTT. The chain combines TRBV14 with TRBJ2-3; possible D gene TRBD2, 5 bases. Trimming took 0 bases from V and 5 from J, leaving 6 bases between them. The CDR3 is 13 amino acids. CDR1 is SGHDN, CDR2 FVKESK, per germline. The full variable domain, with the rest looked up from reference TRBV14 and TRBJ2-3, is EAGVTQFPSHSVIEKGQTVTLRCDPISGHDNLYWYRRVMGKEIKFLLHFVKESKQDESGMPNNRFLAERTGGTYSTLKVQPAELEDSGVYFCASSQDGGDTQYFGPGTRLTVL.

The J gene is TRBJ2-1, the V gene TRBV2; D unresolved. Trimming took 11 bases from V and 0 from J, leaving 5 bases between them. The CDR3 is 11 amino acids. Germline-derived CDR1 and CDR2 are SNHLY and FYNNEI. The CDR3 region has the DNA TGTGCCTCGAGCTCCTACAATGAGCAGTTCTTC. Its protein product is CASSSYNEQFF.

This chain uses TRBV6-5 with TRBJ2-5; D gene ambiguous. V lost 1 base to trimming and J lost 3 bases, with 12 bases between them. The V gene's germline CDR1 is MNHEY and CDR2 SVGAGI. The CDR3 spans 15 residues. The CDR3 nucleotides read TGTGCCAGCAGTTACTTTGGCGGCCGGGAAGAGACCCAGTACTTC. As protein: CASSYFGGREETQYF.

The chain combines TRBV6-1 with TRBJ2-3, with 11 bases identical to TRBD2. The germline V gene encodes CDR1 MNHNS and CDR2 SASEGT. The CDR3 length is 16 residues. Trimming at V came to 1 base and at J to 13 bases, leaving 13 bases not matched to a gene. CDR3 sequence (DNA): TGTGCCAGCAGTGAAGAGGGACTAGCGGATGGCAGGGGCAAGTATTTT. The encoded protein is CASSEEGLADGRGKYF.

For the CDR3, the DNA is TGCGCCAGTTCCGGGGCCAGCTCTGGAAACACCATATATTTT. Its translation is CASSGASSGNTIYF. The chain employs TRBV5-1 and TRBJ1-3; possible D gene TRBD1, 5 bases. Germline CDR1 SGHRS, CDR2 YFSETQ. The V and J ends lost 8 bases and 0 bases respectively, with 12 bases between them. CDR3 length: 14 residues. Based on the CDR3 plus reference TRBV5-1 and TRBJ1-3, the full variable domain is KAGVTQTPRYLIKTRGQQVTLSCSPISGHRSVSWYQQTPGQGLQFLFEYFSETQRNKGNFPGRFSGRQFSNSRSEMNVSTLELGDSALYLCASSGASSGNTIYFGEGSWLTVV.

The CDR3 reads CASRRTSGSSGETQYF. Written as DNA, the CDR3 is TGTGCCAGCCGTAGGACTAGCGGGAGTTCGGGGGAGACCCAGTACTTC. V gene TRBV2 combines with J gene TRBJ2-5, with 13 nucleotides matching TRBD2. Germline V gives CDR1 SNHLY, CDR2 FYNNEI. Unmatched junction bases numbered 11, after V lost 8 bases and J lost 5 bases. CDR3 size: 16 residues. The full variable domain, its missing parts supplied by reference TRBV2 and TRBJ2-5, is EPEVTQTPSHQVTQMGQEVILRCVPISNHLYFYWYRQILGQKVEFLVSFYNNEISEKSEIFDDQFSVERPDGSNFTLKIRSTKLEDSAMYFCASRRTSGSSGETQYFGPGTRLLVL.

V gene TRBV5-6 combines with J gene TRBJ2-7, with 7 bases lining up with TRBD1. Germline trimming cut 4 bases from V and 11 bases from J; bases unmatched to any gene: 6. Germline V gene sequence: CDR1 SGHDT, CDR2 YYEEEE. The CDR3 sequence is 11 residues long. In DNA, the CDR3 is TGTGCCAGCAGCCTCGGACAGGACAAGTACTTC. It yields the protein CASSLGQDKYF.

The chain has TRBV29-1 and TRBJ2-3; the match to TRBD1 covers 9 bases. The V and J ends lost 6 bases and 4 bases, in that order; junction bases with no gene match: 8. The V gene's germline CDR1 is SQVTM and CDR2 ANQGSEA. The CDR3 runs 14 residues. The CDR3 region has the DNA TGCAGCGTCACAGGGGGCGCGGGCGCAGATACGCAGTATTTT. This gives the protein CSVTGGAGADTQYF.

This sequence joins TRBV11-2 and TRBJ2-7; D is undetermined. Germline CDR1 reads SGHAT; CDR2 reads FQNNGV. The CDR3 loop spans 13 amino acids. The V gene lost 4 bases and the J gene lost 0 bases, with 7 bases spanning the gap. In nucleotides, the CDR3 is TGTGCCAGCAGCTACGGATACTCCTACGAGCAGTACTTC. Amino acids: CASSYGYSYEQYF.

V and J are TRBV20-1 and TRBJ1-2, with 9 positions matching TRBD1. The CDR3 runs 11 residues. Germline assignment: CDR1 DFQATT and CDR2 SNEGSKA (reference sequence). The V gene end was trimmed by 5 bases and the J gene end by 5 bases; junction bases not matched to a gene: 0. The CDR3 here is CSAGQGYGYTF. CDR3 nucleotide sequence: TGCAGTGCTGGACAGGGGTATGGCTACACCTTC.

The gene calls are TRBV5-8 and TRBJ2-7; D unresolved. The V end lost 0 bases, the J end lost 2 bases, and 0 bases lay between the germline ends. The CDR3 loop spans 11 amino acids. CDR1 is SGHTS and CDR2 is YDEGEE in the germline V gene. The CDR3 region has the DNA TGTGCCAGCAGCTTGGCCTACGAGCAGTACTTC. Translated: CASSLAYEQYF.

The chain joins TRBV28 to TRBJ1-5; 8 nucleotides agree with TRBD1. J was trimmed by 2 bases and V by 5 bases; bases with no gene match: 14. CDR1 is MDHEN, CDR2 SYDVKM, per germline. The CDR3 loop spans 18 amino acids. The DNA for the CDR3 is TGTGCCAGCAGTAAGACAGGGGCAAGTTTAGTCGGCAATCAGCCCCAGCATTTT. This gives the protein CASSKTGASLVGNQPQHF.

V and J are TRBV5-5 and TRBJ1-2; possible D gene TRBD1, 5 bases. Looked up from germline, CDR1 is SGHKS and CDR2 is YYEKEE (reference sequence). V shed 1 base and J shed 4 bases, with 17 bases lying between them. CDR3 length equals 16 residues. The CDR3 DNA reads TGTGCCAGCAGCTTGCAGGCCGGCAGGGACTTCTATGGCTACACCTTC. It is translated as CASSLQAGRDFYGYTF.